These T cell receptor beta chains were read from a single sample in a study of T cell responses to AZD1222 COVID-19 vaccine. Sequencing used immunoSEQ multiplex PCR; TCRdb keeps in-frame clones, though not all of them. Here the sample spans about 79,000 clones, 80% being singletons. Sequencing used peripheral blood, obtained on day 0 of AZD1222 vaccination. The receptors were gathered from an adult in good health. Each CDR3 is given with its conserved first and last residue. A D gene is named only where the DNA matches it firmly. Clone size is stated in some rows and not others, as once, few, many or a class when expanded.

d_call: TRBD1; j_call: TRBJ1-1; v_call: TRBV27; clone_size: NA; cdr3_aa: CASSQTGAPTAEAFF; cdr3_nt: TGTGCCAGCAGTCAGACAGGGGCCCCGACTGCTGAAGCTTTCTTT
d_call: NA; j_call: TRBJ2-5; v_call: TRBV7-2; clone_size: many; cdr3_aa: CASTSPPGETQYF; cdr3_nt: TGTGCCAGTACCTCACCCCCCGGGGAGACCCAGTACTTC
d_call: NA; j_call: TRBJ1-5; v_call: TRBV6-1; clone_size: NA; cdr3_aa: CASSEGIGNQPQHF; cdr3_nt: TGTGCCAGCAGTGAAGGAATCGGCAATCAGCCCCAGCATTTT
d_call: NA; j_call: TRBJ1-2; v_call: TRBV19; clone_size: NA; cdr3_aa: CASSISARADLYGYTF; cdr3_nt: TGTGCCAGTAGTATTTCAGCCAGGGCAGATCTCTATGGCTACACCTTC
d_call: NA; j_call: TRBJ1-1; v_call: TRBV12-3/TRBV12-4; clone_size: NA; cdr3_aa: CASSLPGNTEAFF; cdr3_nt: TGTGCCAGCAGTCTCCCCGGGAACACTGAAGCTTTCTTT
d_call: NA; j_call: TRBJ1-3; v_call: TRBV20-1; clone_size: NA; cdr3_aa: CSAPRGNTIYF; cdr3_nt: TGCAGTGCGCCCAGAGGAAACACCATATATTTT
d_call: NA; j_call: TRBJ2-1; v_call: TRBV7-8; clone_size: NA; cdr3_aa: CASSLASLQGYNEQFF; cdr3_nt: TGTGCCAGCAGCTTAGCCTCTCTACAGGGCTACAATGAGCAGTTCTTC
d_call: TRBD1; j_call: TRBJ1-1; v_call: TRBV28; clone_size: few; cdr3_aa: CASSVGDSVWTEAFF; cdr3_nt: TGTGCCAGCAGCGTCGGGGACAGTGTGTGGACTGAAGCTTTCTTT
d_call: NA; j_call: TRBJ2-7; v_call: TRBV5-4; clone_size: NA; cdr3_aa: CASSLDRTYEQYF; cdr3_nt: TGTGCCAGCAGCTTGGATAGGACCTACGAGCAGTACTTC
d_call: TRBD2; j_call: TRBJ2-3; v_call: TRBV29-1; clone_size: NA; cdr3_aa: CSVAAGVSDTQYF; cdr3_nt: TGCAGCGTTGCAGCGGGAGTTTCAGATACGCAGTATTTT
d_call: NA; j_call: TRBJ1-6; v_call: TRBV5-6; clone_size: NA; cdr3_aa: CASSLGGTMSSYNSPLHF; cdr3_nt: TGTGCCAGCAGCTTGGGAGGGACGATGAGCTCCTATAATTCACCCCTCCACTTT
d_call: NA; j_call: TRBJ2-7; v_call: TRBV6-5; clone_size: NA; cdr3_aa: CASSLLVEQYF; cdr3_nt: TGTGCCAGCAGTCTATTGGTCGAGCAGTACTTC
d_call: NA; j_call: TRBJ1-1; v_call: TRBV6-5; clone_size: NA; cdr3_aa: CASRDLRQNTEAFF; cdr3_nt: TGTGCCAGCAGAGATCTTCGACAGAACACTGAAGCTTTCTTT
d_call: NA; j_call: TRBJ2-3; v_call: TRBV24-1; clone_size: few; cdr3_aa: CATSDQGDSTDTQYF; cdr3_nt: TGTGCCACCAGTGATCAAGGTGACAGCACAGATACGCAGTATTTT
d_call: NA; j_call: TRBJ2-7; v_call: TRBV6-5; clone_size: NA; cdr3_aa: CASSSRLATNYEQYF; cdr3_nt: TGTGCCAGCAGTTCGCGGCTAGCGACCAACTACGAGCAGTACTTC
d_call: TRBD1; j_call: TRBJ1-2; v_call: TRBV18; clone_size: NA; cdr3_aa: CASSPLDRGNYGYTF; cdr3_nt: TGTGCCAGCTCACCTTTGGACAGGGGGAACTATGGCTACACCTTC
d_call: NA; j_call: TRBJ1-6; v_call: TRBV10-2; clone_size: NA; cdr3_aa: CASSGDVNSPLHF; cdr3_nt: TGCGCCAGCAGCGGGGACGTCAATTCACCCCTCCACTTT
d_call: TRBD2; j_call: TRBJ2-2; v_call: TRBV3-1/TRBV3-2; clone_size: NA; cdr3_aa: CASSQAGLAERTGELFF; cdr3_nt: TGTGCCAGCAGCCAAGCTGGACTAGCGGAGAGAACCGGGGAGCTGTTTTTT
d_call: NA; j_call: TRBJ2-1; v_call: TRBV12-3/TRBV12-4; clone_size: NA; cdr3_aa: CASRVGGQGEQFF; cdr3_nt: TGTGCCAGCAGAGTCGGAGGGCAAGGTGAGCAGTTCTTC
d_call: TRBD1; j_call: TRBJ2-7; v_call: TRBV10-3; clone_size: NA; cdr3_aa: CATSGTGGTYEQYF; cdr3_nt: TGTGCCACCTCCGGGACAGGCGGGACCTACGAGCAGTACTTC
d_call: NA; j_call: TRBJ1-2; v_call: TRBV27; clone_size: NA; cdr3_aa: CASSPGGPPSGYTF; cdr3_nt: TGTGCCAGCTCCCCGGGGGGCCCCCCTTCTGGCTACACCTTC
d_call: NA; j_call: TRBJ2-7; v_call: TRBV19; clone_size: NA; cdr3_aa: CASSLAHSYEQYF; cdr3_nt: TGTGCCAGTAGTCTAGCGCACTCCTACGAGCAGTACTTC
d_call: NA; j_call: TRBJ2-7; v_call: TRBV28; clone_size: NA; cdr3_aa: CVTTSGYTYEQYF; cdr3_nt: TGTGTGACCACTTCAGGGTACACCTACGAGCAGTACTTC
d_call: NA; j_call: TRBJ1-1; v_call: TRBV18; clone_size: NA; cdr3_aa: CASSRGGQEVNTEAFF; cdr3_nt: TGTGCCAGCTCCCGCGGGGGTCAGGAGGTGAACACTGAAGCTTTCTTT